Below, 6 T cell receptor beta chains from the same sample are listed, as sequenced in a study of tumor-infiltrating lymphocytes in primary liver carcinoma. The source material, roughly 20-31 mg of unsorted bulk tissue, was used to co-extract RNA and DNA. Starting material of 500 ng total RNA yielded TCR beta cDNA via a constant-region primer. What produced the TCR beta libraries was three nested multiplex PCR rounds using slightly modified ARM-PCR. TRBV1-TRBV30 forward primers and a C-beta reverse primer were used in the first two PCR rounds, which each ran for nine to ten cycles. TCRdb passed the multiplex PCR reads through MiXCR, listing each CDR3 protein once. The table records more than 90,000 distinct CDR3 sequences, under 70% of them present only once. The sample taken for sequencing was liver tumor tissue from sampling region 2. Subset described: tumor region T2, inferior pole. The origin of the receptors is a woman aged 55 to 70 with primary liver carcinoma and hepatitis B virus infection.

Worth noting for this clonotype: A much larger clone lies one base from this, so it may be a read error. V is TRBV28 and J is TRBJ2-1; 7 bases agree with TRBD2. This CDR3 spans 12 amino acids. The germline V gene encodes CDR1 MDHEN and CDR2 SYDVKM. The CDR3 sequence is CVSSTSVGEQFF. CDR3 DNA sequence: TGTGTCAGCAGTACTAGCGTCGGTGAGCAGTTCTTC.

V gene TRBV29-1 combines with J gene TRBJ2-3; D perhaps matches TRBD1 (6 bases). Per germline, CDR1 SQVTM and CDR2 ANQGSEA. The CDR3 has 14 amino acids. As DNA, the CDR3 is TGCATCGTCGGGGTACAGGGATTCACAGATACGCAGTATTTT. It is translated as CIVGVQGFTDTQYF.

The CDR3 DNA sequence: TGCGCCAGCAGCCAAGTTTCGGGCGACAAGCAGTACTTC. This gives the protein CASSQVSGDKQYF. This chain joins TRBV4-1 and TRBJ2-7; D is uncertain. Germline CDR1 MGHRA, CDR2 YSYEKL. The length of the CDR3 is 13 residues. The V end was cut by 1 base, the J end by 8 bases, with 12 bases between.

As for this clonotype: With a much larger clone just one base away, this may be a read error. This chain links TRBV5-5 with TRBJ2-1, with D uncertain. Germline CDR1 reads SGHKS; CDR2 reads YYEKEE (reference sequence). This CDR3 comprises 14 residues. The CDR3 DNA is TGTGCCAGCAACTTGTTGTCCAGGAACAATGAGCAGTTCTTC. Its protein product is CASNLLSRNNEQFF.

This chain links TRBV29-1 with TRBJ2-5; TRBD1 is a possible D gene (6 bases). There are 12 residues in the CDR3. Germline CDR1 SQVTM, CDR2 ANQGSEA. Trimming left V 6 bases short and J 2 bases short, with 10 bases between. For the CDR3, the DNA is TGCAGCGTCCCGACAGGACAAGAGACCCAGTACTTC. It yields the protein CSVPTGQETQYF.

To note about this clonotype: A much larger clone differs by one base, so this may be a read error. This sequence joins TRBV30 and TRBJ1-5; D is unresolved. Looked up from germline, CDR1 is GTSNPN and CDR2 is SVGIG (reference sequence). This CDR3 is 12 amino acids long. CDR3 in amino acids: CARSVRSQPQHF. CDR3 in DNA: TGTGCCCGGAGTGTAAGGAGCCAGCCCCAGCATTTT.